These 30 T cell receptor beta chains share one sample of origin, sequenced in a study of beta chain features in type 1 diabetes. These receptors have no identified antigens. Isolated RNA was reverse transcribed in full, so expressed TCRB transcripts were sequenced. This table comes from immunoSEQ multiplex PCR, and its TCRdb copy is limited to in-frame clones, with some not included. The sample has about 160,000 clones, roughly 63% seen once. Study findings and constraints: In all four CD4+ subsets, TCRB CDR3 length was significantly, moderately reduced in type 1 diabetes.

Source material: naive CD4+ T cells from blood. The receptor set was obtained from a man between 25 and 39 years old with type 1 diabetes.

The chain uses TRBV15 and TRBJ2-7; weak D call: TRBD1 (7 bases). V lost 5 bases, J lost 5 bases, and 16 bases lay in between. CDR1 and CDR2 from the germline V gene are LNHNV and YYDKDF (reference sequence). The CDR3 sequence is 14 residues long. CDR3: CATSGRRGDHEQYF. The CDR3 bases are TGTGCCACCAGCGGACGCAGGGGGGATCACGAGCAGTACTTC.

In this sample, this clone turned up a few times. The chain is built from TRBV29-1 and TRBJ2-3, with 10 bases matching TRBD2. Germline V gives CDR1 SQVTM, CDR2 ANQGSEA. The CDR3 totals 14 residues. Trimming at V came to 3 bases and at J to 8 bases, leaving 8 bases not matched to a gene. CDR3 residues: CSVDKLAGDFTQYF. In DNA, the CDR3 is TGCAGCGTTGATAAGCTAGCGGGGGATTTTACGCAGTATTTT.

V usage is TRBV6-5 and J usage is TRBJ1-1; 7 nucleotides line up with TRBD1. Trimming took 2 bases from V and 5 from J; bases not matched to a gene: 5. The CDR3 loop spans 14 amino acids. CDR1 is MNHEY, CDR2 SVGAGI, per germline. The CDR3 reads CASSYATGETEAFF. The CDR3 bases are TGTGCCAGCAGTTACGCCACAGGGGAAACTGAAGCTTTCTTT.

Regarding this clone: Other nucleotide sequences in the sample specify the same CDR3. This chain joins TRBV30 and TRBJ1-3, with D unresolved. This CDR3 spans 12 amino acids. Germline-derived CDR1 and CDR2 are GTSNPN and SVGIG (reference sequence). The V and J ends lost 0 bases and 4 bases respectively, with 4 bases between them. The CDR3 bases are TGTGCCTGGAGTGTAGGGGGAAACACCATATATTTT. Protein sequence: CAWSVGGNTIYF.

This chain uses TRBV30 with TRBJ2-5, with D possibly TRBD1 on 6 matching bases. Germline V gene data show CDR1 as GTSNPN and CDR2 as SVGIG (reference sequence). V lost 3 bases, J lost 4 bases, and 9 bases lay in between. This CDR3 has 12 residues. Here the CDR3 DNA reads TGTGCCTGGAGGACAGGAGTAGAGACCCAGTACTTC. Protein product: CAWRTGVETQYF.

The chain is built from TRBV9 and TRBJ2-1; 9 bases are shared with TRBD2. The CDR3 contains 16 residues. From germline, CDR1 is SGDLS and CDR2 YYNGEE. The V gene end was trimmed by 0 bases and the J gene end by 8 bases; junction bases not matched to a gene: 9. DNA for the CDR3: TGTGCCAGCAGCGTAGAAGCAGCGGGGGGTAGGGATGAGCAGTTCTTC. Translating it yields CASSVEAAGGRDEQFF.

The rearrangement joins TRBV29-1 to TRBJ2-3; 11 nucleotides line up with TRBD2. Germline values: CDR1 SQVTM, CDR2 ANQGSEA. This CDR3 is 15 amino acids long. The V segment lost 2 bases and the J segment 4 bases; nucleotides outside the gene matches: 5. The CDR3, as DNA: TGCAGCGTTGAATGGCTAGCGGGGGGATCAGATACGCAGTATTTT. Protein product: CSVEWLAGGSDTQYF.

This chain uses TRBV9 with TRBJ2-3; D is undetermined. The CDR3 loop spans 13 amino acids. CDR1 and CDR2 (germline): SGDLS, YYNGEE. V was trimmed by 0 bases and J by 4 bases, leaving 6 bases between them. The CDR3 here is CASSVEQSDTQYF. Here the CDR3 DNA reads TGTGCCAGCAGCGTAGAACAGTCAGATACGCAGTATTTT.

This clone was observed a few times. V and J are TRBV11-2 and TRBJ2-5; possibly TRBD1 or TRBD2 for D (5 bases each). The germline V gene encodes CDR1 SGHAT and CDR2 FQNNGV. V was shortened by 3 bases and J by 1 base, with 12 bases between the two germline ends. The CDR3 covers 15 residues. The CDR3 region is CASSFNRDGQETQYF. CDR3 bases: TGTGCCAGCAGCTTTAACCGGGACGGCCAAGAGACCCAGTACTTC.

This clone was counted a few times. V is TRBV9 and J is TRBJ2-5, with no clear D. V lost 4 bases, J lost 14 bases, and 6 bases lay in between. The CDR3 is made up of 8 amino acids. The germline V gene encodes CDR1 SGDLS and CDR2 YYNGEE. CDR3 residues: CASSLPYF. The CDR3 DNA reads TGTGCCAGCAGCCTACCCTACTTC.

The genes are TRBV30 and TRBJ2-7; TRBD1 matches at 8 bases. This CDR3 comprises 11 residues. Germline trimming cut 3 bases from V and 6 bases from J; bases unmatched to any gene: 1. Germline lookup yields CDR1 GTSNPN and CDR2 SVGIG (reference sequence). In DNA form, the CDR3 reads TGTGCCTGGAGGACAGGGGCCGAGCAGTACTTC. Residues: CAWRTGAEQYF.

This clone was seen more than once but under ten times. The rearrangement joins TRBV7-2 to TRBJ2-7; D gene ambiguous. Trimming cost V 4 bases and J 6 bases, with 13 bases left between them. The germline gives CDR1 SGHTA, CDR2 FQGNSA. The CDR3 consists of 13 residues. DNA of the CDR3: TGTGCCAGCAGCTCAATGACGGGTGGCGAGCAGTACTTC. This encodes CASSSMTGGEQYF.

The chain recombines TRBV30 with TRBJ2-7, with D possibly being TRBD1 (6 bases). Germline values: CDR1 GTSNPN, CDR2 SVGIG (reference sequence). This CDR3 comprises 11 residues. The germline V and J ends were trimmed by 1 base and 6 bases, with 7 bases remaining between them. The CDR3 DNA sequence: TGTGCCTGGAGTGCAGGGGTCGAGCAGTACTTC. Protein sequence: CAWSAGVEQYF.

This chain connects TRBV5-4 to TRBJ2-3, with TRBD1 matching 8 bases. CDR3 size: 16 residues. Losses at the gene ends were 2 bases for V and 2 bases for J; bases not matched to a gene: 7. Germline lookup yields CDR1 SGHNT and CDR2 YYREEE (reference sequence). CDR3 amino acids: CASSFFGTGITDTQYF. The CDR3, as DNA: TGTGCCAGCAGCTTTTTCGGGACAGGCATCACAGATACGCAGTATTTT.

The chain has TRBV9 and TRBJ2-2; D perhaps matches TRBD2 (5 bases). Between the trimmed V and J ends, which lost 0 bases and 7 bases, there was a span of 13 bases. This CDR3 is built from 15 residues. The germline V gene has CDR1 SGDLS and CDR2 YYNGEE. CDR3 residues: CASSVGGLGVGELFF. The CDR3 DNA reads TGTGCCAGCAGCGTAGGAGGGCTAGGAGTCGGGGAGCTGTTTTTT.

The chain uses TRBV29-1 and TRBJ2-1, with D possibly called TRBD1 or TRBD2 (6 bases each). Per the germline V gene, CDR1 is SQVTM and CDR2 is ANQGSEA. Trimming left V 4 bases short and J 8 bases short, with 15 bases between. There are 13 residues in the CDR3. The CDR3 sequence: CSVGGARQYEQFF. The CDR3 DNA reads TGCAGCGTTGGGGGGGCCCGTCAGTATGAGCAGTTCTTC.

J is TRBJ1-2 and V is TRBV5-1; D perhaps matches TRBD1 (6 bases). Trimming stripped 7 bases from V and 8 bases from J, with 18 bases between. This CDR3 has 13 residues. CDR1 is SGHRS, CDR2 YFSETQ, per germline. The CDR3 region is CASSGGRSYGYTF. CDR3 in DNA: TGCGCCAGCTCCGGGGGCCGGTCTTACGGCTACACCTTC. Drawing the rest from reference TRBV5-1 and TRBJ1-2, the complete variable domain is KAGVTQTPRYLIKTRGQQVTLSCSPISGHRSVSWYQQTPGQGLQFLFEYFSETQRNKGNFPGRFSGRQFSNSRSEMNVSTLELGDSALYLCASSGGRSYGYTFGSGTRLTVV.

This rearrangement joins TRBV29-1 to TRBJ2-7, with a tentative D call TRBD2 (5 bases). Trimming took 4 bases from V and 1 from J, leaving 14 bases between them. Germline CDR1 SQVTM, CDR2 ANQGSEA. There are 14 residues in the CDR3. The CDR3 sequence: CSVVDPGKSYEQYF. CDR3 nucleotide sequence: TGCAGCGTTGTTGACCCGGGAAAGTCCTACGAGCAGTACTTC.

This clone turned up a few times. The same CDR3 arises from other DNA sequences in this sample as well. The chain joins TRBV7-2 to TRBJ2-5; TRBD1 might be the D (5 bases). Trimming pared 1 base from V and 0 bases from J, leaving 6 bases between. Germline V gives CDR1 SGHTA, CDR2 FQGNSA. CDR3 length equals 14 residues. CDR3: CASSLGQHQETQYF. The CDR3 nucleotides read TGTGCCAGCAGCTTAGGACAGCACCAAGAGACCCAGTACTTC.

The chain links TRBV27 to TRBJ2-3; 9 nucleotides agree with TRBD1. Germline lookup yields CDR1 MNHEY and CDR2 SMNVEV (reference sequence). The CDR3 contains 14 residues. The V segment lost 6 bases and the J segment 5 bases; nucleotides outside the gene matches: 6. In DNA, the CDR3 is TGTGCCAGCAGCAGGACAGGGGCTGGAGATACGCAGTATTTT. This encodes CASSRTGAGDTQYF.

J is TRBJ1-5 and V is TRBV30; tentative D call: TRBD1 (5 bases). V was cut by 3 bases and J by 1 base, with 13 bases left in between. The CDR3 is 15 residues long. Germline CDR1 and CDR2: GTSNPN and SVGIG (reference sequence). CDR3 DNA: TGTGCCTGGAGCCCCGGGCAGGGAAGCAATCAGCCCCAGCATTTT. It codes for CAWSPGQGSNQPQHF.

Only a few counts were recorded for this clone. The chain combines TRBV5-1 with TRBJ1-2; D possibly corresponds to TRBD1 (6 bases). The CDR3 is 15 residues long. CDR1 and CDR2 (germline): SGHRS, YFSETQ. Trimming removed 4 bases at V and 4 bases at J, with 17 bases between. DNA for the CDR3: TGCGCCAGCAGCGCGGACAGCCCCCCGACCTATGGCTACACCTTC. This translates into CASSADSPPTYGYTF.

This clone appeared a few times. The chain uses TRBV30 and TRBJ2-7; TRBD2 matches 14 bases. Germline V lookup: CDR1 GTSNPN, CDR2 SVGIG (reference sequence). The CDR3 contains 15 residues. V gave up 1 base and J gave up 7 bases; unmatched junction bases: 6. The CDR3 DNA reads as TGTGCCTGGAGTGCGGGGACTAGCGGGGGTGAAGAGCAGTACTTC. It specifies CAWSAGTSGGEEQYF.

The chain has TRBV7-2 and TRBJ2-7; TRBD2 matches at 8 bases. The CDR3 has 13 residues. The J segment lost 11 bases and the V segment lost 0 bases, leaving 6 bases of the junction unmatched. From germline, CDR1 is SGHTA and CDR2 FQGNSA. In nucleotides, the CDR3 is TGTGCCAGCAGCTTAGCGCGGGAGGTAGAAAAGTACTTC. Translation: CASSLAREVEKYF.

This chain connects TRBV14 to TRBJ2-1; 8 nucleotides align to TRBD2. Germline CDR1 reads SGHDN; CDR2 reads FVKESK. V trimming: 1 base; J trimming: 7 bases; junction bases outside the gene matches: 0. CDR3 size: 13 residues. CDR3: CASSQAGGNEQFF. The CDR3 nucleotides read TGTGCCAGCAGCCAAGCGGGGGGGAATGAGCAGTTCTTC. The variable domain in full, completed from reference TRBV14 and TRBJ2-1, reads EAGVTQFPSHSVIEKGQTVTLRCDPISGHDNLYWYRRVMGKEIKFLLHFVKESKQDESGMPNNRFLAERTGGTYSTLKVQPAELEDSGVYFCASSQAGGNEQFFGPGTRLTVL.

The chain carries TRBV27 and TRBJ2-1; a weak D match, TRBD2 (5 bases). Germline-derived CDR1 and CDR2 are MNHEY and SMNVEV (reference sequence). Trimming removed 3 bases from V and 13 bases from J, with 16 bases in between. This CDR3 has 13 residues. CDR3 region: CASSFRASIDQFF. CDR3 coding DNA: TGTGCCAGCAGTTTTCGGGCTAGCATCGATCAGTTCTTC.

V usage is TRBV5-1 and J usage is TRBJ2-5; D ambiguous. The V and J ends lost 0 bases and 4 bases respectively, with 10 bases between them. Germline values: CDR1 SGHRS, CDR2 YFSETQ. The CDR3 is 14 residues long. CDR3 DNA sequence: TGCGCCAGCAGCTTGGCGGTCTTTGGAGAGACCCAGTACTTC. Translating gives CASSLAVFGETQYF.

The chain combines TRBV29-1 with TRBJ2-3; a weak D match, TRBD2 (7 bases). The V end lost 0 bases, the J end lost 3 bases, and 13 bases lay between the germline ends. The V gene's germline CDR1 is SQVTM and CDR2 ANQGSEA. This CDR3 contains 15 residues. The CDR3 nucleotides read TGCAGCGTTGAAGATGGTGGGGGGGCAACAGATACGCAGTATTTT. Residues: CSVEDGGGATDTQYF.

V is TRBV30 and J is TRBJ2-5; TRBD2 matches at 10 bases. CDR3 length: 16 residues. Germline CDR1 is GTSNPN and CDR2 is SVGIG (reference sequence). With 4 bases clipped from V and 3 bases from J, the junction kept 11 bases outside the gene matches. The CDR3 region has the DNA TGTGCCTGGACTAAGCGGGGGGGCTTGTACGAAGAGACCCAGTACTTC. Protein sequence: CAWTKRGGLYEETQYF.

The chain carries TRBV25-1 and TRBJ2-3; unclear D gene. Germline values: CDR1 MGHDK, CDR2 SYGVNS. V was trimmed by 3 bases and J by 0 bases, leaving 7 bases between them. CDR3 length: 14 amino acids. The CDR3 here is CASSDARSTDTQYF. Written as DNA, the CDR3 is TGTGCCAGCAGTGACGCCCGAAGCACAGATACGCAGTATTTT.